This T cell receptor (beta chain) was found in a study of CD4+ T cells in melanoma. The study's findings and limits: Reportedly, melanoma neoantigen-specific CD4+ T cells showed varied differentiation states. A reported correlation linked neoantigen-specific CD4+ T cells to CD8+, macrophage and B cell function.

Using immunoSEQ multiplex PCR, the repertoire was profiled, and TCRdb retains in-frame clones only, with some absent. The table lists some 9,100 clones, about 70% of them singletons. With respect to this clone: As yet, its antigen is unknown.

The length of the CDR3 is 15 residues. V was pared by 0 bases and J by 7 bases, with 7 bases of the junction left unmatched. Per germline, CDR1 GTSNPN and CDR2 SVGIG (reference sequence). This TCR was sampled from a human donor with melanoma. The chain is built from TRBV30 and TRBJ1-4; 8 bases line up with TRBD1. The sequenced material came from peripheral blood. The CDR3 DNA reads TGTGCCTGGAGTGTGGCCGGGACAGGCGGTGAAAAACTGTTTTTT. Translation: CAWSVAGTGGEKLFF.